The T cell receptor (beta chain) described here comes from a study of blood T cell repertoires in COVID-19. Study-level information: The cDNA or gDNA used as material had been derived from T cells, B-cell-depleted T cells, or PBMCs.

In the authors' workflow: Reference gene primer amplification in the assay estimated nucleated cell counts. TCRdb's table, derived via immunoSEQ multiplex PCR, lists solely in-frame clones and lacks some. V, J and clone size derive from that table, while D and trimming were established from the DNA sequence. The profile shows 200,000 to 300,000 clones, 87% of them singletons. A word on this clone: Other DNA sequences in this sample translate to the same CDR3.

V was pared by 3 bases and J by 7 bases, with 6 bases between. The CDR3 is 11 residues long. CDR1 and CDR2 (germline): SGHAT, FQNNGV. This clonotype was obtained from a woman in her thirties or forties who had recovered from COVID-19. Sequenced sample: peripheral blood. This sequence joins TRBV11-2 and TRBJ1-1; possibly TRBD1 for D (5 bases). The CDR3 sequence is CASSFGGEAFF. In DNA, the CDR3 is TGTGCCAGCAGCTTCGGGGGTGAAGCTTTCTTT.